One and the same sample provided the 16 T cell receptor beta chains below, sequenced in a study of cytomegalovirus exposure and HLA in healthy donors. Primers: 60 Vbeta forward and 13 Jbeta reverse. Some clones are missing from TCRdb's copy, which holds only in-frame ones; the method was immunoSEQ multiplex PCR. The sample yields fewer than 250,000 clones, 77% seen once. Material: PBMCs. The source of these receptors is a woman in her 30s in good health and CMV-seropositive.

The V call is TRBV27, the J call TRBJ2-1, with TRBD2 matching over 10 bases. Looked up from germline, CDR1 is MNHEY and CDR2 is SMNVEV (reference sequence). This CDR3 has 16 residues. V lost 6 bases and J lost 3; bases outside the gene matches: 8. Written as DNA, the CDR3 is TGTGCCAGCAGGCCGATGACTAGCGGGCTCTACAATGAGCAGTTCTTC. Residues: CASRPMTSGLYNEQFF.

The genes are TRBV7-9 and TRBJ2-1; no clear D. The length of the CDR3 is 16 residues. V was cut by 5 bases and J by 5 bases, with 19 bases left in between. CDR1 SEHNR and CDR2 FQNEAQ come from the germline V gene (reference sequence). The CDR3 loop reads CASSEAWLGSNNEQFF. The CDR3 DNA follows: TGTGCCAGCAGCGAGGCCTGGCTTGGGTCCAACAATGAGCAGTTCTTC.

The chain combines TRBV7-2 with TRBJ2-7; 7 positions agree with TRBD2. V was pared by 6 bases and J by 0 bases, with 8 bases of the junction left unmatched. The CDR3 spans 15 residues. Germline values: CDR1 SGHTA, CDR2 FQGNSA. In DNA form, the CDR3 reads TGTGCCAGCAGGGGGGGGAGCGGGACCTCCTACGAGCAGTACTTC. This encodes CASRGGSGTSYEQYF.

The chain couples TRBV14 to TRBJ2-7; D uncertain. The CDR3 covers 13 residues. In germline, CDR1 is SGHDN, CDR2 FVKESK. Trimming removed 3 bases from V and 0 bases from J, with 6 bases in between. CDR3 sequence reads: CASSQSVSYEQYF. CDR3 in DNA: TGTGCCAGCAGCCAGTCTGTCTCCTACGAGCAGTACTTC.

The rearrangement joins TRBV5-4 to TRBJ2-2, with TRBD2 matching 8 bases. The CDR3 covers 18 residues. J lost 0 bases, V lost 0 bases, and 7 bases had no gene match. CDR1 is SGHNT, CDR2 YYREEE, per germline (reference sequence). The CDR3 region is CASSLGTSGGANTGELFF. In DNA form, the CDR3 reads TGTGCCAGCAGCTTGGGAACCAGCGGGGGCGCGAACACCGGGGAGCTGTTTTTT. Drawing the rest from reference TRBV5-4 and TRBJ2-2, the complete variable domain is ETGVTQSPTHLIKTRGQQVTLRCSSQSGHNTVSWYQQALGQGPQFIFQYYREEENGRGNFPPRFSGLQFPNYSSELNVNALELDDSALYLCASSLGTSGGANTGELFFGEGSRLTVL.

The V and J genes are TRBV19 and TRBJ2-3; 7 bases are shared with TRBD1. Germline loops: CDR1 LNHDA, CDR2 SQIVND (reference sequence). V shed 4 bases and J 6 bases; nucleotides not matched to a gene: 7. This CDR3 is 14 amino acids long. CDR3 in amino acids: CASSTGQFFDTQYF. Here the CDR3 DNA reads TGTGCCAGTAGTACGGGACAGTTTTTTGATACGCAGTATTTT.

The rearrangement joins TRBV30 to TRBJ2-2; 8 positions agree with TRBD2. V trimming: 2 bases; J trimming: 4 bases; junction bases outside the gene matches: 3. The CDR3 contains 14 residues. Germline V gene lookup returns CDR1 GTSNPN and CDR2 SVGIG (reference sequence). The DNA for the CDR3 is TGTGCCTGGAGTTGGCTAGCGGGCACCGGGGAGCTGTTTTTT. Residues: CAWSWLAGTGELFF.

The chain is built from TRBV6-5 and TRBJ1-1; 8 bases fit TRBD1. The V and J ends lost 4 bases and 4 bases, in that order; junction bases with no gene match: 2. The CDR3 covers 13 residues. Germline V gives CDR1 MNHEY, CDR2 SVGAGI. In DNA form, the CDR3 reads TGTGCCAGCAGTTTCCAGGGGGCCACTGAAGCTTTCTTT. Residues: CASSFQGATEAFF.

On this clone: Other DNA sequences in this specimen translate into the identical CDR3. The J gene is TRBJ1-1, the V gene TRBV28; 7 positions agree with TRBD1. Trimming cost V 2 bases and J 5 bases; bases outside gene matches: 5. The CDR3 consists of 14 residues. Germline CDR1 MDHEN, CDR2 SYDVKM. CDR3 sequence: CASSLTGVVTEAFF. For the CDR3, the DNA is TGTGCCAGCAGTTTAACAGGGGTGGTGACTGAAGCTTTCTTT.

The chain combines TRBV11-2 with TRBJ2-2; no clear D. V was pared by 1 base and J by 5 bases, with 8 bases between. This CDR3 is built from 14 residues. Germline V CDR1 and CDR2: SGHAT, FQNNGV. The CDR3 DNA is TGTGCCAGCAGCTTAGGAGGATTAACCGGGGAGCTGTTTTTT. This gives the protein CASSLGGLTGELFF.

CDR3 nucleotides: TGTGCCAGCAGTTCCCCCGGGAGACAGGGGTTCCCCCACGAGCAGTACTTC. This gives the protein CASSSPGRQGFPHEQYF. The rearrangement joins TRBV28 to TRBJ2-7; 8 nucleotides match TRBD1. J gave up 5 bases and V 4 bases, and 16 bases lay outside the gene matches. Germline values: CDR1 MDHEN, CDR2 SYDVKM. The CDR3 covers 17 residues.

The chain employs TRBV30 and TRBJ2-1; D is possibly TRBD1 (6 bases). The V and J ends lost 5 bases and 9 bases respectively, with 11 bases between them. The length of the CDR3 is 11 residues. Looked up from germline, CDR1 is GTSNPN and CDR2 is SVGIG (reference sequence). The CDR3 nucleotides read TGTGCCTGGGAGGGGGTGGGTGAGCAGTTCTTC. It yields the protein CAWEGVGEQFF. Supplemented by reference TRBV30 and TRBJ2-1, the full variable domain reads SQTIHQWPATLVQPVGSPLSLECTVEGTSNPNLYWYRQAAGRGLQLLFYSVGIGQISSEVPQNLSASRPQDRQFILSSKKLLLSDSGFYLCAWEGVGEQFFGPGTRLTVL.

V usage is TRBV6-6 and J usage is TRBJ1-1, with D hard to call. V was shortened by 5 bases and J by 10 bases, with 14 bases between the two germline ends. This CDR3 has 12 residues. From germline, CDR1 is MNHNY and CDR2 SVGAGI (reference sequence). CDR3 residues: CASSNPTMGAFF. For the CDR3, the DNA is TGTGCCAGCAGTAACCCCACTATGGGAGCTTTCTTT.

DNA for the CDR3: TGTGCCAGCAGCGTACGCCGGACTAGCGGGAACACCGGGGAGCTGTTTTTT. It translates to CASSVRRTSGNTGELFF. This chain uses TRBV9 with TRBJ2-2; the match to TRBD2 covers 10 bases. This CDR3 is built from 17 residues. Germline V gene data show CDR1 as SGDLS and CDR2 as YYNGEE. J gave up 1 base and V 1 base, and 4 bases lay outside the gene matches. Filled out from reference TRBV9 and TRBJ2-2, the complete variable domain reads DSGVTQTPKHLITATGQRVTLRCSPRSGDLSVYWYQQSLDQGLQFLIQYYNGEERAKGNILERFSAQQFPDLHSELNLSSLELGDSALYFCASSVRRTSGNTGELFFGEGSRLTVL.

This clone was picked up one time. The gene calls are TRBV30 and TRBJ1-1; possibly TRBD1 for D (5 bases). This CDR3 has 13 amino acids. V was pared by 3 bases and J by 3 bases, with 11 bases between. Germline V CDR1 and CDR2: GTSNPN, SVGIG (reference sequence). In nucleotides, the CDR3 is TGTGCCTGGAGCGGCGACAGTTACACTGAAGCTTTCTTT. It encodes CAWSGDSYTEAFF.

This clone showed up just once. CDR3 loop: CASSYLAGGYLENYEQYF. Written as DNA, the CDR3 is TGTGCCAGCAGCTACCTAGCGGGAGGGTATCTAGAGAACTACGAGCAGTACTTC. The chain joins TRBV7-2 to TRBJ2-7; 12 bases match TRBD2. Trimming at V came to 4 bases and at J to 3 bases, leaving 13 bases not matched to a gene. The CDR3 is 18 amino acids. Germline loops: CDR1 SGHTA, CDR2 FQGNSA.